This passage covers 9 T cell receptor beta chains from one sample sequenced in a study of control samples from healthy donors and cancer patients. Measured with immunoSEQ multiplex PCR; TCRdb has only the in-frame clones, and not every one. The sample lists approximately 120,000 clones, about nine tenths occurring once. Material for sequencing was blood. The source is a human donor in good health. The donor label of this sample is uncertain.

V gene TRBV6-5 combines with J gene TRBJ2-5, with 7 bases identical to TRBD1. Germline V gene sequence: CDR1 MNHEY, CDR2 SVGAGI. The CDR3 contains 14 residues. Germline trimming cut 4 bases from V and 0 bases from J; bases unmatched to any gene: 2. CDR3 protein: CASSFGTDQETQYF. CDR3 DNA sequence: TGTGCCAGCAGTTTTGGGACAGACCAAGAGACCCAGTACTTC.

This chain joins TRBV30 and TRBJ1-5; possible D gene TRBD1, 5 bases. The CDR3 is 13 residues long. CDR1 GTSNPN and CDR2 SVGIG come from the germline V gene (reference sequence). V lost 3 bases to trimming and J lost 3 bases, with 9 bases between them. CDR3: CAWSRETNQPQHF. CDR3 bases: TGTGCCTGGAGCAGGGAAACCAATCAGCCCCAGCATTTT.

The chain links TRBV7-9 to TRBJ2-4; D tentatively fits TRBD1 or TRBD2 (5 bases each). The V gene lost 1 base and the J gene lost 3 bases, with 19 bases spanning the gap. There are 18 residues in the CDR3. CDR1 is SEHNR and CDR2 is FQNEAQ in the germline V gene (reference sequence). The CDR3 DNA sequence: TGTGCCAGCAGCTTAGTTCGCGGCAGGGTCGGGGACAAAAACATTCAGTACTTC. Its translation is CASSLVRGRVGDKNIQYF.

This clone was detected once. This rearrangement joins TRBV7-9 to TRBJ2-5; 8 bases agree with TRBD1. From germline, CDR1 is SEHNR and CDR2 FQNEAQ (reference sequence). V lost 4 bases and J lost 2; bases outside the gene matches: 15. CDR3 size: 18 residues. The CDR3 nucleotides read TGTGCCAGCAGCTCCGGACAGGGCTCTATAGGTCTGCAAGAGACCCAGTACTTC. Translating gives CASSSGQGSIGLQETQYF.

The DNA of the CDR3 is TGTGCCAGCAGGGGGACAGGGGGCATGGAGACCCAGTACTTC. The encoded protein is CASRGTGGMETQYF. The rearrangement links TRBV7-9 to TRBJ2-5, with 12 positions matching TRBD1. The germline gives CDR1 SEHNR, CDR2 FQNEAQ (reference sequence). Losses at the gene ends were 6 bases for V and 5 bases for J; bases not matched to a gene: 4. The CDR3 loop spans 14 amino acids.

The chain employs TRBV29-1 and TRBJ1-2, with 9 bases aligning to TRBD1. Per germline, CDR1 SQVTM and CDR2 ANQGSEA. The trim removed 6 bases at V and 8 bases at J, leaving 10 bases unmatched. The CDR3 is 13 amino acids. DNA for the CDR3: TGCAGCGTCACCATACAGGGGGCTGGAGGCTACACCTTC. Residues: CSVTIQGAGGYTF.

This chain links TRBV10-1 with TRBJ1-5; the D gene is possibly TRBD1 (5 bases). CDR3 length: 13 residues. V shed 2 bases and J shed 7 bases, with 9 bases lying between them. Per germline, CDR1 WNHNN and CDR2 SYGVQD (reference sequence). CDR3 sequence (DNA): TGCGCCAGCAGTGAGGCTGGGGCGCAGCCCCAGCATTTT. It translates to CASSEAGAQPQHF.

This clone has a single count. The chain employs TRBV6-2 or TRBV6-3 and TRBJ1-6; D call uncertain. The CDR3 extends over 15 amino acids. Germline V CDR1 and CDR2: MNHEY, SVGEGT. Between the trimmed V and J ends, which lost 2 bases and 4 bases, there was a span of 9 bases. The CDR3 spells CASSYDGPYNSPLHF. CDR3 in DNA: TGTGCCAGCAGTTACGACGGCCCGTATAATTCACCCCTCCACTTT.

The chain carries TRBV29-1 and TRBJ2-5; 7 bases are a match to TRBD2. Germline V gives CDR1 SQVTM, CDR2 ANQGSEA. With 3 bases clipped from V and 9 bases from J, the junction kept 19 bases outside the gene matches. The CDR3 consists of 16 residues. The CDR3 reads CSVEGKASNSRGAQYF. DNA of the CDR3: TGCAGCGTTGAGGGGAAGGCTAGTAATTCCCGGGGGGCCCAGTACTTC.